This T cell receptor beta chain appears in the sequencing data of a study of blood T cells in healthy people across ages. The CDR3 contains 14 residues. CDR1 and CDR2 (germline): SNHLY, FYNNEI. Trimming at V came to 5 bases and at J to 8 bases, leaving 4 bases not matched to a gene. This clonotype was seen ten or more times. Combining a sample-barcoded 5' primer with a J-beta primer mix, a second PCR ran for roughly 6 to 11 cycles. From the 5' RACE reads, TCRdb called clonotypes with MiXCR, one entry per CDR3 protein. Seen here are approximately 580,000 distinct CDR3 sequences, 24% observed once, and the top ten hold under 9%. The same specimen was also included in a second study, on T cells of mothers and their children.

This TCR was sampled from a boy under 18 in good health. The rearrangement links TRBV2 to TRBJ2-1, with 12 bases identical to TRBD2. The sequenced material came from blood. CDR3 loop: CASSNLAGGDEQFF. CDR3 in DNA: TGTGCCAGCAGTAACCTAGCGGGAGGGGATGAGCAGTTCTTC.